A selection of T cell receptor beta chains follows, all from one sample in a study of blood T cell repertoires in COVID-19. Sequenced by immunoSEQ multiplex PCR; TCRdb stores in-frame clones only, minus some. Among 70,000 or so clones listed, 88% were seen once. Material for sequencing was peripheral blood. Receptors originate from a human donor in a cohort sampled during active COVID-19. CDR3s leave out the opening cysteine and the closing phenylalanine or tryptophan. Each record gives: V gene, clone size, CDR3 protein. Size is omitted from some rows. Given values are once, few, many or a class for expanded clones.

>TRBV6-5|few
ASQGGVPLH
>TRBV28|once
ASRRTPYYNEQF
>TRBV7-9|NA
ASSLGVSGRKETQY
>TRBV3-1/TRBV3-2|NA
ASSQGGTSGRGNTQY
>TRBV6-5|once
ASRARLAGYNEQF
>TRBV19|once
ASSRVRSNTDTQY
>TRBV25-1|NA
ASSELTPAAATNEKLF
>TRBV5-1|once
ASSFSGLAGVETQY
>TRBV7-9|NA
ASSFDSLAGELF
>TRBV25-1|NA
ASSPLIQLYGYT
>TRBV7-3|NA
ASSGGERTDEQF
>TRBV25-1|NA
ASSVLTGTGGAGYT
>TRBV4-1|few
ASSRSQGAGYGYT
>TRBV2|NA
ASSESGQGANGYT
>TRBV27|once
ASSPGLAGLYEQY
>TRBV2|NA
ASSDNGRYTEAF
>TRBV5-5|few
ASSQGQNYGYT
>TRBV28|NA
ASSGQGMWQPQH
>TRBV5-4|NA
ASSVDGLYEQY
>TRBV29-1|NA
SVGQGREQY
>TRBV24-1|NA
ATGAGGEAQPQH
>TRBV5-6|few
ASSLADREYGYT
>TRBV19|NA
ASSISQGKQPQH
>TRBV5-4|NA
ASSLGLAGGADTQY
>TRBV7-2|NA
ASSLGAGEFYEQY
>TRBV19|NA
ASSIGMGTGLSYEQY
>TRBV7-9|NA
ASSSNRVSETQY
>TRBV4-1|NA
ASSQEEGGSYNEQF
>TRBV9|NA
ASSVGAGGYNEQF
>TRBV10-3|NA
AIYAGTSGSNEQF
>TRBV20-1|NA
SASEGQGTYEQY
>TRBV7-9|NA
ASSQGPQELYEQY
>TRBV27|NA
ASSFSDRNTEAF
>TRBV5-6|NA
ASSLNPSRGLHGYT
>TRBV6-5|NA
ASSSLGTGYGYT
>TRBV15|NA
ATSRTHFQEGSYNEQF
>TRBV5-1|NA
ASSSEGTRKETQY
>TRBV7-8|NA
ASSPRDTQY
>TRBV20-1|once
SASDPRKAGVGNEQF
>TRBV5-4|NA
ASSWRGGNGNIQY
>TRBV21-1|NA
ASSRASGYNEQF
>TRBV28|NA
ASSFGTGVFGGELF
>TRBV27|NA
ASSQGADTQY
>TRBV7-3|NA
ASRPRPGLNTDTQY
>TRBV19|NA
ASRITVSNQPQH
>TRBV6-5|NA
ASSRGAGRLDEQF
>TRBV29-1|NA
SVEMGGGTEAF
>TRBV9|NA
ASSPGLVSSTDTQY